These 8 T cell receptor beta chains were all obtained from the same sample, sequenced in a study of shared clonotypes between healthy human individuals. Some clones are missing from TCRdb's copy, which holds only in-frame ones; the method was immunoSEQ multiplex PCR. The table includes 2.5 million or so clones, around 90% detected once. What was sequenced was naive CD4+ T cells sorted from blood. Subset here: CD45RA+ positively selected. The receptors were gathered from a man aged 18 to 35 in good health.

J is TRBJ2-2 and V is TRBV9, with D unresolved. The CDR3 is 14 amino acids. Trimming left V 3 bases short and J 7 bases short, with 13 bases between. Germline-derived CDR1 and CDR2 are SGDLS and YYNGEE. The CDR3 DNA reads TGTGCCAGCAGCGCGATCCCCGTAGGCGGGGAGCTGTTTTTT. Residues: CASSAIPVGGELFF.

This clone was recorded a few times. This rearrangement joins TRBV6-5 to TRBJ1-6; D is unresolved. This CDR3 comprises 13 residues. V lost 4 bases to trimming and J lost 7 bases, with 8 bases between them. Germline CDR1 and CDR2: MNHEY and SVGAGI. CDR3 sequence: CASSSATNSPLHF. The CDR3, as DNA: TGTGCCAGCAGTTCCGCCACGAATTCACCCCTCCACTTT.

The chain uses TRBV19 and TRBJ1-1; D is unclear. Looked up from germline, CDR1 is LNHDA and CDR2 is SQIVND (reference sequence). Trimming shortened V by 3 bases and J by 0 bases, and 5 bases separated the two germline ends. The CDR3 contains 13 residues. CDR3 protein: CASSILMNTEAFF. Here the CDR3 DNA reads TGTGCCAGTAGTATCCTCATGAACACTGAAGCTTTCTTT.

The chain links TRBV11-2 to TRBJ2-3, with D hard to call. Trimming pared 5 bases from V and 10 bases from J, leaving 13 bases between. Germline V CDR1 and CDR2: SGHAT, FQNNGV. The CDR3 spans 12 residues. CDR3 amino acids: CASSTSIGAQYF. In DNA, the CDR3 is TGTGCCAGCAGCACCTCGATCGGTGCGCAGTATTTT.

In this sample, this clone turned up once. The sample has other DNA sequences that encode this CDR3 too. The genes are TRBV18 and TRBJ2-7; D unresolved. Between the trimmed V and J ends, which lost 1 base and 3 bases, there was a span of 10 bases. CDR3 length: 14 amino acids. CDR1 is KGHSH, CDR2 LQKENI, per germline. This chain's CDR3 is CASSPQRTGYEQYF. CDR3 bases: TGTGCCAGCTCACCACAAAGGACGGGCTACGAGCAGTACTTC.

This clone was seen just once. This sample includes further DNA sequences coding for the same CDR3. J is TRBJ1-3 and V is TRBV9, with D unclear. Trimming left V 0 bases short and J 4 bases short, with 8 bases between. Germline assignment: CDR1 SGDLS and CDR2 YYNGEE. This CDR3 comprises 14 residues. The CDR3 here is CASSVGSTGNTIYF. The CDR3 DNA is TGTGCCAGCAGCGTAGGATCTACCGGAAACACCATATATTTT.

The chain employs TRBV7-6 and TRBJ2-2; D gene unclear. Trimming removed 0 bases from V and 0 bases from J, with 5 bases in between. CDR3 size: 15 residues. Per the germline V gene, CDR1 is SGHVS and CDR2 is FNYEAQ. The CDR3 loop is CASSLAETNTGELFF. In DNA form, the CDR3 reads TGTGCCAGCAGCTTAGCTGAGACGAACACCGGGGAGCTGTTTTTT.

The rearrangement joins TRBV7-9 to TRBJ1-2; D is unclear. This CDR3 contains 12 residues. CDR1 is SEHNR, CDR2 FQNEAQ, per germline (reference sequence). Trimming cost V 5 bases and J 6 bases, with 10 bases left between them. This CDR3 reads CASSVAGNGYTF. CDR3 nucleotide sequence: TGTGCCAGCAGCGTGGCGGGTAATGGCTACACCTTC.